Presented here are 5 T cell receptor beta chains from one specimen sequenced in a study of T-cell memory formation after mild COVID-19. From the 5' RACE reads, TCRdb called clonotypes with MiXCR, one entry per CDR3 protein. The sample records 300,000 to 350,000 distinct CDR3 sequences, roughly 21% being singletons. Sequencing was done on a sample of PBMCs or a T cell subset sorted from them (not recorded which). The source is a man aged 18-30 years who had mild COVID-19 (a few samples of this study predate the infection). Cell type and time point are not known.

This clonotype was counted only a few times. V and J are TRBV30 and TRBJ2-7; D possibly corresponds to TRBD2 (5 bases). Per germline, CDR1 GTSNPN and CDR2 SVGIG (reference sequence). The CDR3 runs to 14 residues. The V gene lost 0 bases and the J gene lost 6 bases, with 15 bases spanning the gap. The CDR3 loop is CAWSVTIRGSEQYF. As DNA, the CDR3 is TGTGCCTGGAGTGTAACCATCCGAGGGTCCGAGCAGTACTTC.

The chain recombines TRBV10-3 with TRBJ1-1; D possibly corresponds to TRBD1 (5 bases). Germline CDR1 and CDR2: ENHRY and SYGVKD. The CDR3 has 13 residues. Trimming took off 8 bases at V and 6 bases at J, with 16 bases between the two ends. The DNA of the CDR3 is TGTGCCATCTCAGCAGGGCTGGGGGCTGAAGCTTTCTTT. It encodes CAISAGLGAEAFF.

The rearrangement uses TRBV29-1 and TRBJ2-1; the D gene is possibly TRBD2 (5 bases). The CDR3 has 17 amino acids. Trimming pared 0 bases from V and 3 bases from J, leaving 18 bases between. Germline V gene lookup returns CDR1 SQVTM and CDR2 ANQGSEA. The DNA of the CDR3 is TGCAGCGTTGAAGATCGGATCCGGACTCCGGACTACAATGAGCAGTTCTTC. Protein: CSVEDRIRTPDYNEQFF.

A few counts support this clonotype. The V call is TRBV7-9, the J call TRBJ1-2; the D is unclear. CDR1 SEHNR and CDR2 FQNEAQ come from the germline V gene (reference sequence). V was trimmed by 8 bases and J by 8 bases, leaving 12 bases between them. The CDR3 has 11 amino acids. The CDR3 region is CASRARSGYTF. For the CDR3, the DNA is TGTGCCAGCCGCGCACGGTCCGGCTACACCTTC. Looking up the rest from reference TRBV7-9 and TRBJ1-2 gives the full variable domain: DTGVSQNPRHKITKRGQNVTFRCDPISEHNRLYWYRQTLGQGPEFLTYFQNEAQLEKSRLLSDRFSAERPKGSFSTLEIQRTEQGDSAMYLCASRARSGYTFGSGTRLTVV.

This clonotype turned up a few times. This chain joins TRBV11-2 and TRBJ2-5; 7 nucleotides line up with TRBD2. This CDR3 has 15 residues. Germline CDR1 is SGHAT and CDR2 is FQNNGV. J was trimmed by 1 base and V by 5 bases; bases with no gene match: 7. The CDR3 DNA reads TGTGCCAGCAGCCCGCCTTCTAGCGGCCAAGAGACCCAGTACTTC. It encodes CASSPPSSGQETQYF.